This TCR beta chain was recorded in a study of vaccination effects on CD4 cells after COVID-19. For the study at large: Using viral peptide pools, the ViraFEST assay grew out antigen-specific CD4+ T cells prior to sequencing.

Notes on this clone: Its cognate antigen is unknown.

Culture lasted 10 days before CD4+ T cell isolation. Generated by immunoSEQ multiplex PCR, the TCRdb table keeps only in-frame clones and is missing some. The repertoire includes about 47,000 clones, about 75% of them detected once, and 12% sits in the top ten. The V end lost 0 bases, the J end lost 4 bases, and 9 bases lay between the germline ends. From germline, CDR1 is MNHEY and CDR2 SVGAGI. The CDR3 sequence is 15 residues long. This chain links TRBV6-5 with TRBJ1-4, with TRBD1 as a possible D gene (5 bases). The source is a human donor who had a prior SARS-CoV-2 infection. The input for sequencing was CD4+ T cells from PBMCs cultured without peptide, taken before COVID-19 vaccination. The CDR3 sequence is CASSYSWGDNEKLFF. The CDR3 DNA sequence: TGTGCCAGCAGTTACTCGTGGGGGGATAATGAAAAACTGTTTTTT.